The 18 T cell receptor beta chains in this list originate from one sample, sequenced in a study of blood T cell repertoires in COVID-19. The assay was immunoSEQ multiplex PCR, and TCRdb's table has in-frame clones only and misses some. The table has about 250,000 clones, 83% seen once. Sequencing input: PBMCs or T cells enriched from blood (not recorded which). These receptor sequences come from a woman between 40 and 50 years old who had been exposed to COVID-19.

The V gene is TRBV11-1, the J gene TRBJ2-7, with 7 bases aligning to TRBD1. The CDR3 has 15 residues. V dropped 2 bases and J dropped 2; count of bases not matched to a gene: 6. Germline CDR1 is SGHAT and CDR2 is FQDESV (reference sequence). The CDR3 sequence is CASSLQGQGAYEQYF. DNA of the CDR3: TGTGCCAGCAGCTTACAGGGGCAGGGGGCCTACGAGCAGTACTTC.

This clone was recorded many times. The chain employs TRBV11-2 and TRBJ2-7; 7 positions match TRBD1. From germline, CDR1 is SGHAT and CDR2 FQNNGV. This CDR3 spans 15 amino acids. Losses at the gene ends were 2 bases for V and 2 bases for J; bases not matched to a gene: 6. The DNA of the CDR3 is TGTGCCAGCAGCTTAAACAGGGGTCTAACCTACGAGCAGTACTTC. It is translated as CASSLNRGLTYEQYF.

The chain combines TRBV6-1 with TRBJ1-3, with D tentatively TRBD1 (6 bases). The CDR3 spans 15 residues. V was pared by 3 bases and J by 3 bases, with 12 bases between. Per germline, CDR1 MNHNS and CDR2 SASEGT. CDR3 in DNA: TGTGCCAGCAGTGAGGCAGGGGATGGTGGAAACACCATATATTTT. It is translated as CASSEAGDGGNTIYF.

As concerns this clone: Other DNA variants within this sample encode the same CDR3. The rearrangement uses TRBV30 and TRBJ1-5; 9 bases line up with TRBD1. The CDR3 contains 14 residues. Per germline, CDR1 GTSNPN and CDR2 SVGIG (reference sequence). J gave up 3 bases and V 5 bases, and 5 bases lay outside the gene matches. The CDR3 nucleotides read TGTGCCTGGTCCCGGGACAGGGCCAATCAGCCCCAGCATTTT. Translating gives CAWSRDRANQPQHF.

The chain recombines TRBV7-9 with TRBJ1-2, with TRBD1 as a possible D gene (6 bases). V was cut by 10 bases and J by 3 bases, with 15 bases left in between. CDR1 is SEHNR, CDR2 FQNEAQ, per germline (reference sequence). The CDR3 runs to 13 residues. CDR3 region: CATIGAGDYGYTF. Written as DNA, the CDR3 is TGTGCCACCATCGGGGCAGGGGACTATGGCTACACCTTC.

A word on this clone: One end of the junction is discordant with germline, which a read error may explain. This rearrangement joins TRBV27 to TRBJ2-6; D unresolved. The CDR3 is 14 residues long. Germline V gives CDR1 MNHEY, CDR2 SMNVEV (reference sequence). The CDR3 reads CATSFAAGANVLTF. CDR3 in DNA: TGTGCCACCAGTTTTGCGGCTGGGGCCAACGTCCTGACTTTC.

The chain couples TRBV9 to TRBJ1-6; D gene unclear. The germline V gene has CDR1 SGDLS and CDR2 YYNGEE. The CDR3 contains 15 residues. V was shortened by 4 bases and J by 8 bases, with 16 bases between the two germline ends. CDR3 protein: CASSPRVDADSPLHF. CDR3 DNA: TGTGCCAGCAGCCCCCGGGTGGATGCGGATTCACCCCTCCACTTT. Complete variable domain (other parts from reference TRBV9 and TRBJ1-6): DSGVTQTPKHLITATGQRVTLRCSPRSGDLSVYWYQQSLDQGLQFLIQYYNGEERAKGNILERFSAQQFPDLHSELNLSSLELGDSALYFCASSPRVDADSPLHFGNGTRLTVT.

The chain couples TRBV11-3 to TRBJ1-1, with D possibly TRBD1 on 6 matching bases. Between the trimmed V and J ends, which lost 1 base and 4 bases, there was a span of 10 bases. CDR3 length: 14 amino acids. Germline lookup yields CDR1 SGHNT and CDR2 YENEEA. The CDR3 sequence is CASSLGRGGTEAFF. As DNA, the CDR3 is TGTGCCAGCAGCTTAGGCAGGGGCGGCACTGAAGCTTTCTTT.

The chain is built from TRBV5-1 and TRBJ2-5, with 7 bases matching TRBD1. Germline values: CDR1 SGHRS, CDR2 YFSETQ. Losses at the gene ends were 7 bases for V and 3 bases for J; bases not matched to a gene: 12. This CDR3 has 15 amino acids. CDR3 sequence (DNA): TGCGCCAGCTCCGGGAACAGGGGAGTAGAAGAGACCCAGTACTTC. This codes for CASSGNRGVEETQYF. The whole variable domain, filled in from reference TRBV5-1 and TRBJ2-5, reads KAGVTQTPRYLIKTRGQQVTLSCSPISGHRSVSWYQQTPGQGLQFLFEYFSETQRNKGNFPGRFSGRQFSNSRSEMNVSTLELGDSALYLCASSGNRGVEETQYFGPGTRLLVL.

The J gene is TRBJ1-1, the V gene TRBV7-9, with TRBD1 matching 9 bases. CDR3 length equals 15 residues. The ends lost 6 bases at V and 5 bases at J; junction bases unmatched: 10. CDR1 is SEHNR, CDR2 FQNEAQ, per germline (reference sequence). The CDR3 nucleotides read TGTGCCAGCAGGGGAACAGGGGGCCGAGGGACTGAAGCTTTCTTT. Amino acids: CASRGTGGRGTEAFF.

This clone has only a few counts. The chain is built from TRBV11-2 and TRBJ1-4; 7 nucleotides agree with TRBD1. The CDR3 spans 13 residues. Germline V CDR1 and CDR2: SGHAT, FQNNGV. J lost 14 bases, V lost 5 bases, and 11 bases had no gene match. For the CDR3, the DNA is TGTGCCAGCAGCCGGACAGGCGCCGAGGATCTGTTTTTT. Its protein product is CASSRTGAEDLFF.

This chain uses TRBV30 with TRBJ2-3; 10 nucleotides align to TRBD2. Looked up from germline, CDR1 is GTSNPN and CDR2 is SVGIG (reference sequence). The CDR3 contains 17 residues. With 3 bases clipped from V and 0 bases from J, the junction kept 9 bases outside the gene matches. This CDR3 is CAWRLAGEAFSTDTQYF. CDR3 coding DNA: TGTGCCTGGAGGCTAGCGGGGGAGGCTTTTAGCACAGATACGCAGTATTTT.

V gene TRBV19 combines with J gene TRBJ1-2, with D tentatively TRBD1 (5 bases). V lost 3 bases and J lost 8, with 10 bases in between. Germline CDR1 reads LNHDA; CDR2 reads SQIVND (reference sequence). The CDR3 extends over 12 amino acids. The DNA of the CDR3 is TGTGCCAGTAGTATCCAGGGTTCGGGCTACACCTTC. This sequence encodes CASSIQGSGYTF.

The CDR3 region is CSASKSAAGGYTF. The CDR3, as DNA: TGCAGTGCTAGTAAATCTGCCGCCGGGGGCTACACCTTC. V and J are TRBV20-1 and TRBJ1-2, with D unresolved. The CDR3 is 13 amino acids. V shed 3 bases and J shed 8 bases, with 16 bases lying between them. Germline CDR1 DFQATT, CDR2 SNEGSKA (reference sequence).

The V call is TRBV18, the J call TRBJ1-1, with D maybe TRBD1 (5 bases). The CDR3 spans 15 residues. The germline V gene has CDR1 KGHSH and CDR2 LQKENI. Trimming cost V 1 base and J 4 bases, with 13 bases left between them. The CDR3 sequence: CASSPLRQIGTEAFF. As DNA, the CDR3 is TGTGCCAGCTCACCACTAAGACAGATCGGCACTGAAGCTTTCTTT.

The rearrangement links TRBV9 to TRBJ2-7; maybe TRBD1 (6 bases). With 0 bases removed from V and 2 bases from J, the gap between germline ends came to 12 bases. CDR3 length equals 15 residues. Germline V gene data show CDR1 as SGDLS and CDR2 as YYNGEE. The CDR3 loop reads CASSVEGDGPYEQYF. The CDR3 DNA sequence: TGTGCCAGCAGCGTAGAGGGGGACGGACCCTACGAGCAGTACTTC.

The chain employs TRBV3-1 (or the pseudogene TRBV3-2) and TRBJ1-1; the D gene is possibly TRBD1 (6 bases). V shed 2 bases and J shed 11 bases, with 18 bases lying between them. The CDR3 runs 14 residues. Germline V gene data show CDR1 as LGHDT and CDR2 as YNNKEL (reference sequence). The CDR3 region has the DNA TGTGCCAGCAGCCAAAGAACCACAGGGATTGAGGCTTTCTTT. Its protein is CASSQRTTGIEAFF.

The rearrangement uses TRBV29-1 and TRBJ2-3; 8 bases are a match to TRBD2. The CDR3 extends over 14 amino acids. The V segment lost 7 bases and the J segment 5 bases; nucleotides outside the gene matches: 11. The V gene's germline CDR1 is SQVTM and CDR2 ANQGSEA. The chain's CDR3 is CSGTGGQYGDTQYF. The CDR3, as DNA: TGCAGCGGGACGGGGGGGCAATATGGAGATACGCAGTATTTT.